This T cell receptor (beta chain) stems from a study of OX40 agonist ivuxolimab in advanced cancers. Study-level background: Ivuxolimab was an agonistic, fully human IgG2 monoclonal antibody directed against OX40 (CD134), a costimulatory receptor. Intravenous ivuxolimab was administered to patients every 2 weeks at six dose levels: 0.01, 0.1, 0.3, 1.5, 3 and 10 mg/kg. Among the roughly 50 dose-escalation patients, around 20 had hepatocellular carcinoma, approximately 15 melanoma, 9 renal cell carcinoma and 9 head and neck cancer. The dose-escalation cohort was roughly 87% male with a mean age of approximately 59 years, ranging from roughly 23 to 80. Prior anti-PD-1, anti-PD-L1 or anti-CTLA-4 therapy was permitted, and approximately 40% of dose-escalation patients had received checkpoint inhibitors. Three dose-escalation patients achieved partial responses, one with hepatocellular carcinoma and two with cutaneous melanoma. The purpose of peripheral TCRbeta sequencing was to test whether ivuxolimab changed TCR sequence diversity and led to clonal T-cell expansion. The paper covers the monotherapy dose-escalation part of the phase I ivuxolimab trial, which included N of about 56 patients.

Here is what the overall study found, with its caveats: At doses of 0.1 to 3.0 mg/kg, clonal expansion of both CD4+ and CD8+ T cells in blood was seen between baseline and week 6. After ivuxolimab, more expanded clones were found on average in CD8+ T cells than in CD4+ T cells. Partial responders in the 0.1-3.0 mg/kg groups had among the lowest normalized peripheral clonal expansion, especially among CD8+ T cells. Low levels of normalized T-cell clonal expansion were also seen in some patients who did not respond. The antigen specificity of the clonally expanded peripheral T cells was not determined.

Genomic DNA was isolated from the sorted cells so that the TCRbeta CDR3 region could be sequenced. TCRbeta CDR3 regions were sequenced using the immunoSEQ Assay. Drawn from immuneACCESS, this table holds only the in-frame rearrangements with V and J called that TCRdb kept. Clones are partly lost; checked studies trace under half to an unresolved V gene and leave the rest unexplained. Recorded for this sample are fewer than 90,000 clones; about 90% of them occurred a single time. Approximately 1.5% of the sample is in the top ten clones. Patients with autoimmune disease history or receiving systemic immunosuppression were excluded from the trial. In every dose cohort, peripheral blood was drawn for TCR sequencing at baseline, cycle 4 day 1, and cycle 7 day 1. Samples came from an open-label, multicenter, first-in-human phase I dose-escalation trial of ivuxolimab. Adults with locally advanced or metastatic melanoma, renal cell, hepatocellular, or head and neck squamous cell carcinoma were enrolled in the trial. Before TCR sequencing, CD4+ and CD8+ T cells were separately sorted from peripheral blood.

With regard to this clone: The clone's antigen remains unknown. Per-base quality was not reported, and no clone a single base away is much larger than it.

V is cut back by 6 bases and J by 9 bases, with 4 bases in the junction unmatched. The CDR3 holds 12 amino acids from the cysteine to the phenylalanine. Of the read, only the CDR3 DNA is kept; its 36 bases are in frame from base 1. Taken from the germline V gene, the CDR1 and CDR2 loops are SGHTA and FQGNSA. Sequences were derived from CD4+ or CD8+ T cells sorted from blood, sampled in a trial of the OX40 agonist ivuxolimab. The sequence was collected from an adult with an advanced solid tumor such as melanoma, head and neck, liver or kidney cancer. The chain is encoded by TRBV7-2 joined to TRBJ2-3, and TRBD2 matches 9 of the central bases. The CDR3 here reads CASRPSGNTQYF. The DNA reads as follows: TGTGCCAGCAGACCTAGCGGGAACACGCAGTATTTT.